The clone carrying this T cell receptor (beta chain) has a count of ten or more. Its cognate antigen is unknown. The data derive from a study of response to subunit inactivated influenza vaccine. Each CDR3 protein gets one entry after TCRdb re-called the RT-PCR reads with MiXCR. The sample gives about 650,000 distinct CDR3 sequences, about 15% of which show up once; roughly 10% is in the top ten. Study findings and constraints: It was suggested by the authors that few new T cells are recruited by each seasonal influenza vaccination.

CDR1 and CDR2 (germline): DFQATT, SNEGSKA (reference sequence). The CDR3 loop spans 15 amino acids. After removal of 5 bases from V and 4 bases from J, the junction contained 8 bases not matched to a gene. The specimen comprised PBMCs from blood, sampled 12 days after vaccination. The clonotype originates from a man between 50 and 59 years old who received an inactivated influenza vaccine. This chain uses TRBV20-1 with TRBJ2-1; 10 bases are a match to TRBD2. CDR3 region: CSASASGRAYNEQFF. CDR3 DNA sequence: TGCAGTGCTTCCGCTAGCGGGAGAGCTTACAATGAGCAGTTCTTC.